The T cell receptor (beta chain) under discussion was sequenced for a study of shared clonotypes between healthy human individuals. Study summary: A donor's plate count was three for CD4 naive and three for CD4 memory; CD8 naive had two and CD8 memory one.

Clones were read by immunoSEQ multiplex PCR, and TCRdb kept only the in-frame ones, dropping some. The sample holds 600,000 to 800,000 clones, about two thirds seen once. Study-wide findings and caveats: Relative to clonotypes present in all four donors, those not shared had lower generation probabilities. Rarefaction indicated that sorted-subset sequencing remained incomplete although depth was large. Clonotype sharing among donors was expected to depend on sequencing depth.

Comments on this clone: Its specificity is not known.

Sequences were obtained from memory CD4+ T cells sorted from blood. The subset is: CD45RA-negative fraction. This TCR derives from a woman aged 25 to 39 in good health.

CDR3 sequence: CASSLVLGGNTEAFF. CDR3 DNA: TGCGCCAGCAGCTTGGTTTTGGGGGGGAACACTGAAGCTTTCTTT. This chain connects TRBV5-1 to TRBJ1-1; possibly TRBD1 for D (5 bases). The CDR3 consists of 15 residues. Deletions cut 0 bases from V and 1 base from J, with 10 bases between. The germline CDR1 and CDR2 sequences are SGHRS and YFSETQ.